A selection of T cell receptor beta chains follows, all from one sample in a study of response to subunit inactivated influenza vaccine. TCRdb used MiXCR to reprocess the RT-PCR reads, holding one entry per CDR3 protein. The table has 560,000 or so distinct CDR3 sequences, 7.6% seen once. The specimen comprised PBMCs from blood, sampled about 24 months after vaccination. Every receptor here comes from a man in his fifties or sixties who received an inactivated influenza vaccine. The CDR3 runs from the conserved cysteine through the conserved F or W.

TRBV9 | CASSPGGRANYGYTF
TRBV5-5 | CASSHNSGPTTNYGYTF
TRBV6-5 | CASSLLAGVNNEQFF
TRBV9 | CASSVETGGNTIYF
TRBV28 | CASRSGPGGQPQHF
TRBV28 | CASSLVSGPSYEQYF
TRBV5-1 | CASSLVSGQGNGYTF
TRBV7-2 | CASSLGLAGAAYEQYF
TRBV6-1 | CASSAQRRGVGGEQFF
TRBV20-1 | CSARWEDTSTNEKLFF
TRBV5-4 | CASSPGLADYEQYF
TRBV5-1 | CASSYLMGEQYF
TRBV10-3 | CAIRDTPNTGELFF
TRBV7-2 | CASSLGSQGLSGELFF
TRBV20-1 | CSARAGRRQNGYTF
TRBV29-1 | CSASGTEKSNYGYTF
TRBV21-1 | CASSTAIAGFGNTEAFF
TRBV11-2 | CASGWGEQYF
TRBV10-3 | CAISEGRDSGYTF
TRBV6-6 | CASSNLLNTQYF
TRBV7-2 | CASSPSGGAGTDTQYF
TRBV4-3 | CASSRRQGADTQYF
TRBV5-1 | CASSSAGVGETQYF
TRBV4-1 | CASSQEGTAGNQPQHF
TRBV12-3/TRBV12-4 | CASSTGTGTDTQYF
TRBV20-1 | CSAGTRLRLTRVETQYF
TRBV20-1 | CSARAGGGIGEQFF
TRBV7-9 | CASSLEQEDNEQFF
TRBV12-3/TRBV12-4 | CASKQTGPLGLSEHF
TRBV3-1 | CASSPSGTPTYEQYF
TRBV4-3 | CASSQVRDRGRETQYF
TRBV4-1 | CASSLGHSNQPQHF
TRBV9 | CASSVDHRGDEQFF
TRBV2 | CASLGLRAGELFF
TRBV9 | CASTTGLTYNEQFF
TRBV28 | CASSLFRGLAGEFEQFF
TRBV20-1 | CSARVPSGPHNEQFF
TRBV6-1 | CASGGPVGTEAFF
TRBV4-2 | CASSHQQGSNQPQHF
TRBV12-3/TRBV12-4 | CASSQPGLAGGETQYF
TRBV5-1 | CASSPTGSQETQYF
TRBV11-1 | CASSLPLRRDRGSGELFF
TRBV7-7 | CASSLERQGRQYF
TRBV12-3/TRBV12-4 | CASSYVESGPPLHF
TRBV20-1 | CSALDGLKGSNEKLFF
TRBV20-1 | CSAQPPKNFYEQYF
TRBV9 | CASRRGSGGYSGNTIYF